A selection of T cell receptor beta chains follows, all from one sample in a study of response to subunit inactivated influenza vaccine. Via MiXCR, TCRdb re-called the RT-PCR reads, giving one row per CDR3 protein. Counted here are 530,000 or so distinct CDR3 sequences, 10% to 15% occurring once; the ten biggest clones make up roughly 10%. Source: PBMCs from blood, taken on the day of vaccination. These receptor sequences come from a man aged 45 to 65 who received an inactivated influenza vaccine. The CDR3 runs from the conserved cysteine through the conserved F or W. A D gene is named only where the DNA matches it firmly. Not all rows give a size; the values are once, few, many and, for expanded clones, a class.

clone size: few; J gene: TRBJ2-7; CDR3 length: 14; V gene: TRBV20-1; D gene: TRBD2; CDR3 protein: CSAGGDGMSNEQYF; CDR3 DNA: TGCAGTGCTGGGGGGGACGGAATGTCGAATGAGCAGTACTTC
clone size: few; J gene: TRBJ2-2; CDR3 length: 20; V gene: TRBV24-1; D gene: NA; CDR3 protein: CATSSIDTVWGRERSGELFF; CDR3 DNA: TGTGCCACCAGTAGCATCGACACGGTTTGGGGGCGAGAACGCTCCGGGGAGCTGTTTTTT
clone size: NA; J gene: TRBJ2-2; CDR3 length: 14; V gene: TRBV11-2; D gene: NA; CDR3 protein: CASSLNSNTGELFF; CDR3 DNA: TGTGCCAGCAGCTTGAACTCTAACACCGGGGAGCTGTTTTTT
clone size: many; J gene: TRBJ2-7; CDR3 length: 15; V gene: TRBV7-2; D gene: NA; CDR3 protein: CASSLYPGELYEQYF; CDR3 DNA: TGTGCCAGCAGCTTATACCCGGGAGAACTCTACGAGCAGTACTTC
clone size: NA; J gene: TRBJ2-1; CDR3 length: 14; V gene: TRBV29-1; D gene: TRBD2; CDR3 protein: CSVPGTISLGEQFF; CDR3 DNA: TGCAGCGTCCCCGGGACTATCTCCTTGGGAGAGCAGTTCTTC
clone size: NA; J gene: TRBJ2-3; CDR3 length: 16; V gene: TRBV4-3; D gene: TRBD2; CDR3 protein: CASSLRTSGGKDTQYF; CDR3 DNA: TGCGCCAGCAGCCTCCGGACTAGCGGGGGGAAAGATACGCAGTATTTT
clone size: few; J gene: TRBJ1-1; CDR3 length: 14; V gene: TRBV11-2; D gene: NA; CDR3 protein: CASSLGPGLTEAFF; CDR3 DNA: TGTGCCAGCAGCTTAGGCCCGGGCCTCACTGAAGCTTTCTTT
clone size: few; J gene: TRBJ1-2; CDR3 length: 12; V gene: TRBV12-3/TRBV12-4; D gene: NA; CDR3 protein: CASTDGDRSYTF; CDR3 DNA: TGTGCCAGCACCGACGGAGACAGAAGCTACACCTTC
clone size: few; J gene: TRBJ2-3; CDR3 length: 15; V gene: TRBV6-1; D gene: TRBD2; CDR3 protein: CASSSGGEFADTQYF; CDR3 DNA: TGTGCCAGCAGCAGCGGGGGGGAGTTCGCAGATACGCAGTATTTT
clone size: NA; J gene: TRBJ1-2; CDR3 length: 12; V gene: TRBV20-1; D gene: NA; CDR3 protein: CSASDSIYGYTF; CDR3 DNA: TGCAGTGCTTCTGACAGTATCTATGGCTACACCTTC
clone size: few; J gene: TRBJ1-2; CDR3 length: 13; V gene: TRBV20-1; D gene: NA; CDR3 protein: CSARQGGDYGYTF; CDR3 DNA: TGCAGTGCTAGACAGGGAGGAGACTATGGCTACACCTTC
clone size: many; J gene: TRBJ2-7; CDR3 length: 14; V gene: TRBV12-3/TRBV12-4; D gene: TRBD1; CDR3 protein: CASSLRDRGYEQYF; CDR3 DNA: TGTGCCAGCAGCTTACGGGACAGGGGATACGAGCAGTACTTC
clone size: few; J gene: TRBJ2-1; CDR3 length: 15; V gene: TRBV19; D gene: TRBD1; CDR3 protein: CASSPRWDSRDEQFF; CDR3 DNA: TGTGCCAGTAGTCCCCGCTGGGACAGCAGGGATGAGCAGTTCTTC
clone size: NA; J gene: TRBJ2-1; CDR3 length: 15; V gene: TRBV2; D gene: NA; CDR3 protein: CASSLRDLTNNEQFF; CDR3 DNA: TGTGCCAGCAGTCTCCGGGACTTGACCAACAATGAGCAGTTCTTC
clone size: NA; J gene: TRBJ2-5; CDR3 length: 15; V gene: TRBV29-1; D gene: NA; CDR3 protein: CSVSRTGTSQETQYF; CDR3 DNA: TGCAGCGTCTCTCGAACCGGGACTTCTCAAGAGACCCAGTACTTC
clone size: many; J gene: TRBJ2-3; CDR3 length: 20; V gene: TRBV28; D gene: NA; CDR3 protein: CASSLGTIWDSYKSTDTQYF; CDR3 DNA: TGTGCCAGCAGTTTGGGTACGATCTGGGACTCCTATAAGAGCACAGATACGCAGTATTTT
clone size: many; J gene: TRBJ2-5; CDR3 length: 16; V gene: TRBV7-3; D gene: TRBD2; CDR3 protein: CASSSGLAGDQETQYF; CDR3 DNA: TGTGCCAGCAGCTCCGGACTAGCGGGAGACCAAGAGACCCAGTACTTC
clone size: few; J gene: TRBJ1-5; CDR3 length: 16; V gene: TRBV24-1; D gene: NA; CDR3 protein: CATSVSGGQDNQPQHF; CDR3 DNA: TGTGCCACCAGTGTCAGCGGGGGGCAAGATAATCAGCCCCAGCATTTT
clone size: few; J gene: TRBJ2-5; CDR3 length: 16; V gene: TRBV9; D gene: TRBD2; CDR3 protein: CASSKLAGGPLETQYF; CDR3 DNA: TGTGCCAGCAGCAAGCTAGCGGGAGGGCCTCTAGAGACCCAGTACTTC
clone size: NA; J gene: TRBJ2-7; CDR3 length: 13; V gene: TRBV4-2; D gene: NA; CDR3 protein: CASSQDKAYEQYF; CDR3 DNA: TGTGCCAGCAGCCAAGATAAAGCTTACGAGCAGTACTTC
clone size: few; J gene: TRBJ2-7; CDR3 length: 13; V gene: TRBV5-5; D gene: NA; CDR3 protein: CASSRDLAYEQYF; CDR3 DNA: TGTGCCAGCAGCCGGGACTTAGCCTACGAGCAGTACTTC
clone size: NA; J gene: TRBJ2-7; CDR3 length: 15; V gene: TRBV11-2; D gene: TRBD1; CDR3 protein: CASSLGDSPFYEQYF; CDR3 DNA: TGTGCCAGCAGCTTAGGGGACAGCCCGTTCTACGAGCAGTACTTC
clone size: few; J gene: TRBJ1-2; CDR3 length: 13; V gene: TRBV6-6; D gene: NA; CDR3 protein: CASTTGATYGYTF; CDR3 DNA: TGTGCCAGCACAACAGGTGCTACCTATGGCTACACCTTC
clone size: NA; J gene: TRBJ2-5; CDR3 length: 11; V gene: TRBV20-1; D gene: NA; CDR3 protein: CSGRRQETQYF; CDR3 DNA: TGCAGTGGGCGCCGGCAAGAGACCCAGTACTTC
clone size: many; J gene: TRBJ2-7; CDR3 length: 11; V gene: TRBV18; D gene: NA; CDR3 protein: CASSPSFEQYF; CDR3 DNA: TGTGCCAGCTCACCCTCATTCGAGCAGTACTTC
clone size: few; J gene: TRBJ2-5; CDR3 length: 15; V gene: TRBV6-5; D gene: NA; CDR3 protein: CASSYGGSLQETQYF; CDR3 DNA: TGTGCCAGCAGTTATGGGGGGTCGCTCCAAGAGACCCAGTACTTC
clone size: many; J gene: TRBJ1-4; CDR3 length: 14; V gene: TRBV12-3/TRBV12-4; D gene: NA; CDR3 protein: CASSSWGREEKLFF; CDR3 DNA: TGTGCCAGCAGTTCGTGGGGGAGGGAAGAAAAACTGTTTTTT
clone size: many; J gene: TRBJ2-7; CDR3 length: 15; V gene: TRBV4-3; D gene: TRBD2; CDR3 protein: CASSQDLGLASEQYF; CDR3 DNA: TGCGCCAGCAGCCAAGATCTGGGACTAGCGAGTGAGCAGTACTTC
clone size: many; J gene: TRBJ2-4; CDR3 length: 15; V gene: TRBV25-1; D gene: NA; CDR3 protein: CASSPAGVPTNIQYF; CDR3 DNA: TGTGCCAGCAGTCCAGCAGGGGTTCCTACCAACATTCAGTACTTC